This TCR beta chain was profiled in a study of cytomegalovirus exposure and HLA in healthy donors. On the study more broadly: Tens of millions of unique TCRs from HLA-typed donors were held in an early release of data.

PCR involved 60 Vbeta and 13 Jbeta primers. Data came from immunoSEQ multiplex PCR; TCRdb stores just in-frame clones and leaves some out. The repertoire includes under 150,000 clones, 65% to 85% of them detected once, and 2% to 3% sits in the top ten. For this clone: The antigen is unknown.

Whole-study findings and limits: Roughly uniform sequencing depth across donors was assumed, possibly incorrectly. Available immune exposure information covered CMV serostatus only.

The sequenced material came from PBMCs. This TCR came from a woman aged 18-29 years in good health and CMV-seronegative.

The CDR3 reads CASSTSRDIPETQYF. The CDR3 DNA is TGTGCCAGCAGCACGTCCCGGGACATTCCCGAGACCCAGTACTTC. This rearrangement joins TRBV9 to TRBJ2-5; D might be TRBD1 (6 bases). Germline CDR1 reads SGDLS; CDR2 reads YYNGEE. The CDR3 length is 15 residues. V was cut by 4 bases and J by 5 bases, with 18 bases left in between.